Listed below are T cell receptor beta chains from one sample, sequenced in a study of T-cell memory formation after mild COVID-19. TCRdb itself ran the 5' RACE reads through MiXCR, one entry per CDR3 protein. The table includes some 320,000 distinct CDR3 sequences, around a sixth detected once. Sequenced input: PBMCs or a T cell subset sorted from them (not recorded which). These receptors were collected from a man aged 18 to 30 who had mild COVID-19 (a few samples of this study predate the infection). Cell type and time point are not known. Both conserved end residues are part of each CDR3. D genes are given only for firm matches. Some rows mark clone size as missing; the rest say once, few, many or name a class of expanded clone.

v_gene: TRBV11-2
j_gene: TRBJ2-7
abundance: few
d_gene: NA
CDR3nt: TGTGCCAGCAGAATCGGTCGAGGGGGTCTTGGTCCCTACGAGCAGTACTTC
CDR3aa: CASRIGRGGLGPYEQYF

v_gene: TRBV7-8
j_gene: TRBJ1-6
abundance: few
d_gene: NA
CDR3nt: TGTGCCAGCAGCTTAGAGGTCGGTACGCCTGGAAGTAATTCACCCCTCCACTTT
CDR3aa: CASSLEVGTPGSNSPLHF

v_gene: TRBV11-2
j_gene: TRBJ2-5
abundance: NA
d_gene: TRBD2
CDR3nt: TGTGCCAGCAGCTTATGGCGGGGGGACCAAGAGACCCAGTACTTC
CDR3aa: CASSLWRGDQETQYF

v_gene: TRBV20-1
j_gene: TRBJ2-5
abundance: many
d_gene: NA
CDR3nt: TGCAGTGCTAGGAGGTGGCAGTTACAAGAGACCCAGTACTTC
CDR3aa: CSARRWQLQETQYF

v_gene: TRBV5-1
j_gene: TRBJ1-1
abundance: NA
d_gene: TRBD1
CDR3nt: TGCGCCAGCAGCCTGCGATCCCCGGGACAGGGAGCTTTCTTT
CDR3aa: CASSLRSPGQGAFF

v_gene: TRBV12-3/TRBV12-4
j_gene: TRBJ2-4
abundance: few
d_gene: NA
CDR3nt: TGTGCCAGCAGTTTTGGCGACATTCAGTACTTC
CDR3aa: CASSFGDIQYF

v_gene: TRBV4-2
j_gene: TRBJ2-1
abundance: many
d_gene: TRBD2
CDR3nt: TGTGCCAGCAGCCAACCAACCGGGACTAGCGGGGGGGCCCATGAGCAGTTCTTC
CDR3aa: CASSQPTGTSGGAHEQFF

v_gene: TRBV2
j_gene: TRBJ2-7
abundance: few
d_gene: TRBD1
CDR3nt: TGTGCCAGCAGTGAAGCGGGGAACAGGGGGCTAAACGAGCAGTACTTC
CDR3aa: CASSEAGNRGLNEQYF

v_gene: TRBV7-2
j_gene: TRBJ2-5
abundance: NA
d_gene: NA
CDR3nt: TGTGCCAGCAGCTTAGTGGTGTACCAAGAGACCCAGTACTTC
CDR3aa: CASSLVVYQETQYF

v_gene: TRBV6-2/TRBV6-3
j_gene: TRBJ2-1
abundance: NA
d_gene: TRBD2
CDR3nt: TGTGCCAGCAGTTACTCGAACGGGGGGGCCACTACTGAGCAGTTCTTC
CDR3aa: CASSYSNGGATTEQFF

v_gene: TRBV12-3/TRBV12-4
j_gene: TRBJ2-7
abundance: many
d_gene: TRBD2
CDR3nt: TGTGCCAGCAGCGCCGGGAGGGAGCAGTACTTC
CDR3aa: CASSAGREQYF

v_gene: TRBV6-2/TRBV6-3
j_gene: TRBJ2-3
abundance: NA
d_gene: NA
CDR3nt: TGTGCCAGCAGTTATACCCGACAGGATACGCAGTATTTT
CDR3aa: CASSYTRQDTQYF

v_gene: TRBV5-4
j_gene: TRBJ1-1
abundance: few
d_gene: TRBD1
CDR3nt: TGTGCCAGCAGCTCTGGACAGGGGTTTGGCACTGAAGCTTTCTTT
CDR3aa: CASSSGQGFGTEAFF

v_gene: TRBV6-1
j_gene: TRBJ1-5
abundance: few
d_gene: TRBD1
CDR3nt: TGTGCCAGCAGTGAAGGTAGAGGACAGGGTTTCGGCCAGCCCCAGCATTTT
CDR3aa: CASSEGRGQGFGQPQHF

v_gene: TRBV10-3
j_gene: TRBJ2-5
abundance: few
d_gene: TRBD1
CDR3nt: TGTGCCAACGGGGCGGACAGGGGATCAGCAGAGACCCAGTACTTC
CDR3aa: CANGADRGSAETQYF

v_gene: TRBV7-9
j_gene: TRBJ2-3
abundance: NA
d_gene: TRBD2
CDR3nt: TGTGCCAGCAGCCCTCCAGCGGGGGGGCAGACAGATACGCAGTATTTT
CDR3aa: CASSPPAGGQTDTQYF

v_gene: TRBV5-1
j_gene: TRBJ2-2
abundance: many
d_gene: TRBD1
CDR3nt: TGCGCCAGCAGCTTGTTTGGCCAGGGGGACACCGGGGAGCTGTTTTTT
CDR3aa: CASSLFGQGDTGELFF

v_gene: TRBV5-5
j_gene: TRBJ1-3
abundance: NA
d_gene: NA
CDR3nt: TGTGCCAGCAGCATTTCGGGCAGCTCTGGAAACACCATATATTTT
CDR3aa: CASSISGSSGNTIYF

v_gene: TRBV10-1
j_gene: TRBJ2-7
abundance: few
d_gene: TRBD2
CDR3nt: TGCGCCAGCGGAAGAGCGGGAACCTACGAGCAGTACTTC
CDR3aa: CASGRAGTYEQYF

v_gene: TRBV7-8
j_gene: TRBJ1-5
abundance: NA
d_gene: NA
CDR3nt: TGTGCCAGCAGCTCAAGTATAAAAAATCAGCCCCAGCATTTT
CDR3aa: CASSSSIKNQPQHF

v_gene: TRBV30
j_gene: TRBJ1-2
abundance: NA
d_gene: NA
CDR3nt: TGTGCCTGGAGTGGTACAGGGAAATATGGCTACACCTTC
CDR3aa: CAWSGTGKYGYTF

v_gene: TRBV12-3/TRBV12-4
j_gene: TRBJ2-3
abundance: many
d_gene: TRBD2
CDR3nt: TGTGCCAGCAGTTTAATTGGTAGCGGGGGGGCAGATACGCAGTATTTT
CDR3aa: CASSLIGSGGADTQYF

v_gene: TRBV29-1
j_gene: TRBJ2-1
abundance: NA
d_gene: TRBD2
CDR3nt: TGCAGCGTTGAGAGCGGGAGGGCCGACTTGGATGAGCAGTTCTTC
CDR3aa: CSVESGRADLDEQFF

v_gene: TRBV7-9
j_gene: TRBJ2-3
abundance: NA
d_gene: NA
CDR3nt: TGTGCCAGCAGCGAGACAGATTATACGCAGTATTTT
CDR3aa: CASSETDYTQYF